What follows describes a single TCR beta chain. The CDR3 end lies 3 residues beyond the end of the read and is filled in from the germline J gene. This specimen comes from a study of Tregs in tolerant kidney transplant recipients. Clones were read by immunoSEQ multiplex PCR, and TCRdb kept only the in-frame ones, dropping some. The sample holds approximately 52,000 clones. The CDR3 runs to 18 residues. Germline CDR1 is MNHNS and CDR2 is SASEGT. V lost 2 bases and J 2 bases, leaving 22 bases between the germline ends. The rearrangement joins TRBV6-1 to TRBJ2-7, with a tentative D call TRBD1 (6 bases). The sequence derives from a human donor who received a combined kidney and bone marrow transplant. Specimen: CD4+ T cells from blood, collected before the transplant. The CDR3 is CASSERGWADQFTYEQYF. The CDR3 bases that were read are TGTGCCAGCAGTGAAAGGGGGTGGGCAGACCAATTTACCTACGAG.